The rows below give T cell receptor beta chains drawn from one sample of a study of response to subunit inactivated influenza vaccine. TCRdb analysed the RT-PCR reads with MiXCR anew, one entry per CDR3 protein. The sample lists 500,000 to 600,000 distinct CDR3 sequences; around 13% were seen once. The source material was PBMCs from blood, sampled less than 13 days after vaccination. These receptors were obtained from a man in his fifties or sixties who received an inactivated influenza vaccine. Both conserved end residues are part of each CDR3. D genes are given only for firm matches. Clone size is stated in some rows and not others, as once, few, many or a class when expanded.

few,.,TRBV5-1,TRBJ2-3,TGCGCCAGCAGCCGAGAGCTTACGGGCGTTCTAGGTCCGCAGTATTTT,CASSRELTGVLGPQYF
.,.,TRBV4-3,TRBJ1-2,TGCGCCAGCAGCCAAGATCTAGGGATTAACAACTATGGCTACACCTTC,CASSQDLGINNYGYTF
many,.,TRBV20-1,TRBJ2-3,TGCAGTGCTTCTGAGGGAGATACGCAGTATTTT,CSASEGDTQYF
many,TRBD1,TRBV5-6,TRBJ2-7,TGTGCCAGCAGCTCGGACAGGGGGCGTAACAAAGAGCAGTACTTC,CASSSDRGRNKEQYF
.,TRBD1,TRBV10-3,TRBJ2-6,TGTGCCATCAGCCAGGGGGTCACTGGGGCCAACGTCCTGACTTTC,CAISQGVTGANVLTF
many,TRBD1,TRBV4-3,TRBJ1-4,TGCGCCAGCAGCCAGCTCCCGGGACAGGGGAATGAAAAACTGTTTTTT,CASSQLPGQGNEKLFF
few,.,TRBV29-1,TRBJ2-3,TGCAGCGCTCAGACAGATACGCAGTATTTT,CSAQTDTQYF
.,.,TRBV20-1,TRBJ2-1,TGCAGTGCTAGTCGTTGGCAGGAGGCCCGTAGTGGGCAGTTCTTC,CSASRWQEARSGQFF
.,.,TRBV10-3,TRBJ2-5,TGTGCCACGACCCAGGGGCAGGGAGAGACCCAGTACTTC,CATTQGQGETQYF
few,.,TRBV7-9,TRBJ2-7,TGTGCCAGCAGCAAGGAGGGGGGGGGCCTCGAGCAGTACTTC,CASSKEGGGLEQYF
.,TRBD1,TRBV5-6,TRBJ2-7,TGTGCCAGCAGCTTGGTCCCGGGACAGGGAGTCCACGAGCAGTACTTC,CASSLVPGQGVHEQYF
many,TRBD2,TRBV3-1,TRBJ2-1,TGTGCCAGCAGGCTTGCCGGGACTAGCGACGACAATGAGCAGTTCTTC,CASRLAGTSDDNEQFF
many,.,TRBV20-1,TRBJ2-3,TGCAGTGCTAGCGCTCGCCGGACGTTAGAGAGCACAGATACGCAGTATTTT,CSASARRTLESTDTQYF
.,TRBD1,TRBV7-6,TRBJ2-1,TGTGCCAGCAGCCTGGGACAGGTACCGAACAATGAGCAGTTCTTC,CASSLGQVPNNEQFF
once,.,TRBV6-1,TRBJ1-1,TGTGCCAGCACCGTACTCGGGGGGAACACTGAAGCTTTCTTT,CASTVLGGNTEAFF
.,.,TRBV24-1,TRBJ2-4,TGTGCCACCAGTGTTGGCGGGGAAGCCAAAAACATTCAGTACTTC,CATSVGGEAKNIQYF
.,.,TRBV20-1,TRBJ2-2,TGCAGTGCTAGTATTCGGCCCGGGGAGCTGTTTTTT,CSASIRPGELFF
.,.,TRBV5-5,TRBJ1-4,TGTGCCAGCACCAAGGCGACATCTAATGAAAAACTGTTTTTT,CASTKATSNEKLFF
few,.,TRBV20-1,TRBJ2-1,TGCAGTGGCCACGATAGCAAGAACAATGAGCAGTTCTTC,CSGHDSKNNEQFF
few,.,TRBV6-2/TRBV6-3,TRBJ2-5,TGTGCCAGCAAAAACTCTTCCGGAAGCTTCGACCAAGAGACCCAGTACTTC,CASKNSSGSFDQETQYF
few,.,TRBV7-9,TRBJ1-2,TGTGCCAGCAGCCTACGCGAGACGGAGATGATGGGCTACACCTTC,CASSLRETEMMGYTF
few,.,TRBV20-1,TRBJ1-3,TGCAGTGCTAGAGCGACAGCCTCTGGAAACACCATATATTTT,CSARATASGNTIYF
.,.,TRBV11-2,TRBJ2-2,TGTGCCAGCAGCTTGAGGCGGCGCGGGGCCGGGGAGCTGTTTTTT,CASSLRRRGAGELFF
.,.,TRBV6-2/TRBV6-3,TRBJ2-3,TGTGCCAGCACCCCTCGGGTAATCACAGATACGCAGTATTTT,CASTPRVITDTQYF
few,TRBD1,TRBV3-1,TRBJ1-2,TGTGCCAGCAGCCAATACCCCCGGGACAGGGGAGCTGGCTACACCTTC,CASSQYPRDRGAGYTF
.,TRBD2,TRBV29-1,TRBJ2-1,TGCAGCGTGGCAACTAGCGGGAACAATGAGCAGTTCTTC,CSVATSGNNEQFF
.,TRBD1,TRBV3-1,TRBJ1-1,TGTGCCAGCAGCCAATTCAGGACAGGGATGAACACTGAAGCTTTCTTT,CASSQFRTGMNTEAFF
few,TRBD1,TRBV28,TRBJ1-2,TGTGCCAGCAGTCCTCGGACAGGGCCCTATGGCTACACCTTC,CASSPRTGPYGYTF
few,.,TRBV5-1,TRBJ2-7,TGCGCCAGCAGCCCGGGGGTCCGGACGGGACCATCCTACGAGCAGTACTTC,CASSPGVRTGPSYEQYF
few,TRBD1,TRBV5-1,TRBJ1-2,TGCGCCAGCAGCTTGGGGACAGGGGTCGGCTACACCTTC,CASSLGTGVGYTF
.,TRBD1,TRBV12-3/TRBV12-4,TRBJ1-2,TGTGCCAGCAGCCCCAGGACAGGGGCGTATGGCTACACCTTC,CASSPRTGAYGYTF
.,TRBD2,TRBV20-1,TRBJ2-5,TGCAGTGCTAGGGACGGGACTAGCGGGATAGAGACCCAGTACTTC,CSARDGTSGIETQYF
.,.,TRBV24-1,TRBJ2-1,TGTGCCACCTCGGTACAGGGTCCCGGTCACAATGAGCAGTTCTTC,CATSVQGPGHNEQFF
.,.,TRBV5-6,TRBJ1-2,TGTGCCAGCAGCTCCGGGACCGTCTATGGCTACACCTTC,CASSSGTVYGYTF
.,TRBD1,TRBV7-8,TRBJ2-7,TGTGCCAGCAGCACCGTCGTGGACAGGGGGGCCTACGAGCAGTACTTC,CASSTVVDRGAYEQYF
.,TRBD2,TRBV7-9,TRBJ2-3,TGTGCCAGCAGCGAAGAGAGCGGGAGGGCCGTATTTACGCAGTATTTT,CASSEESGRAVFTQYF